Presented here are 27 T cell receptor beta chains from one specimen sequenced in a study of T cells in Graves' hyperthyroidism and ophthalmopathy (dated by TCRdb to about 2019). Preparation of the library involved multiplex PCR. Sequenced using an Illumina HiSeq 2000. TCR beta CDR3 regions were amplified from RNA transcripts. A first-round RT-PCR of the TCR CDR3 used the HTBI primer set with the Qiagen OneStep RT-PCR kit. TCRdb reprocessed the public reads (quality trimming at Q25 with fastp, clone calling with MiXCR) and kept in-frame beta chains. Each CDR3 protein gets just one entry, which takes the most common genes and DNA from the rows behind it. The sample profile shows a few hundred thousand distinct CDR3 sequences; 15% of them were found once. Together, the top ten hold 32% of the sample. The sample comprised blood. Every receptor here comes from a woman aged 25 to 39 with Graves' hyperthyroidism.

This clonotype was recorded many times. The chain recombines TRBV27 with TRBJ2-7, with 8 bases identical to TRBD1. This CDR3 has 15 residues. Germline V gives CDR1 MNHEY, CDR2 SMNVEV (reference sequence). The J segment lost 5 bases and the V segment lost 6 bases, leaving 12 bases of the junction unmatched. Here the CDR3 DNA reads TGTGCCAGCAGGCGAGTCCCCCAGGGGGCGGACGAGCAGTACTTC. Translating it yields CASRRVPQGADEQYF.

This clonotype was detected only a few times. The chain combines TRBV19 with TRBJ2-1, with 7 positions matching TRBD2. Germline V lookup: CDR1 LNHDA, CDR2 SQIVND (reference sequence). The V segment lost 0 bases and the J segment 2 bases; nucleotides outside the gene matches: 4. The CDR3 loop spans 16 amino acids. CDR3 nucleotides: TGTGCCAGTAGTATAGAACTAGCGACCCCCTACAATGAGCAGTTCTTC. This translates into CASSIELATPYNEQFF.

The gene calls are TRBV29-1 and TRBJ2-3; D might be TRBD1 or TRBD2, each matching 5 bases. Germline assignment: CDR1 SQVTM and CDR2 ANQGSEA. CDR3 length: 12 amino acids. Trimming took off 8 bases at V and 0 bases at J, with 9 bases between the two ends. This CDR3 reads CSPGLSTDTQYF. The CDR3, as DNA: TGCAGCCCGGGGCTTAGCACAGATACGCAGTATTTT.

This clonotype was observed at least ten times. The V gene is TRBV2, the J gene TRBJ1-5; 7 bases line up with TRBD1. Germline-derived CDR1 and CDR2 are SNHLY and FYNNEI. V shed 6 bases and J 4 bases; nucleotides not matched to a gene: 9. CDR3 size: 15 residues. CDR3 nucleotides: TGTGCCAGCAGAGGTAGACAGGGCGCAAATCAGCCCCAGCATTTT. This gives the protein CASRGRQGANQPQHF.

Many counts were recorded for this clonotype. CDR3 protein: CASRSILERNYGYTF. As DNA, the CDR3 is TGTGCCAGCAGATCAATCCTCGAAAGAAACTATGGCTACACCTTC. The rearrangement uses TRBV27 and TRBJ1-2; D is undetermined. This CDR3 has 15 residues. CDR1 is MNHEY, CDR2 SMNVEV, per germline (reference sequence). V lost 6 bases to trimming and J lost 2 bases, with 16 bases between them.

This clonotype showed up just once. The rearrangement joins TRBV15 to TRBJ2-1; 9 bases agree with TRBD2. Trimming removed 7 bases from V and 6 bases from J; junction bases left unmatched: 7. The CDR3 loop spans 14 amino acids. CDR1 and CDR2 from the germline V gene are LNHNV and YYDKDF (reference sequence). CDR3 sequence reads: CATTSGILVNEQFF. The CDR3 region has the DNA TGTGCCACCACTAGCGGGATACTTGTCAATGAGCAGTTCTTC.

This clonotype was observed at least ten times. CDR3 bases: TGCGCCAGCAACCCCTCCGGACTATACTACGAGCAGTACTTC. Residues: CASNPSGLYYEQYF. V usage is TRBV5-1 and J usage is TRBJ2-7, with TRBD2 as a possible D gene (6 bases). Trimming shortened V by 6 bases and J by 3 bases, and 16 bases separated the two germline ends. This CDR3 has 14 amino acids. Germline V gives CDR1 SGHRS, CDR2 YFSETQ.

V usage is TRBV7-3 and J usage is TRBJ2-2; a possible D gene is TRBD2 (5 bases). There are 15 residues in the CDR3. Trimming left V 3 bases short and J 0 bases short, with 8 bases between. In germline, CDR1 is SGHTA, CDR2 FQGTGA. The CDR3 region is CASSFSTTNTGELFF. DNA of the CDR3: TGTGCCAGCAGCTTTTCGACTACGAACACCGGGGAGCTGTTTTTT. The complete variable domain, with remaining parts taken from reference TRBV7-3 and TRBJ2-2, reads GAGVSQTPSNKVTEKGKYVELRCDPISGHTALYWYRQSLGQGPEFLIYFQGTGAADDSGLPNDRFFAVRPEGSVSTLKIQRTERGDSAVYLCASSFSTTNTGELFFGEGSRLTVL.

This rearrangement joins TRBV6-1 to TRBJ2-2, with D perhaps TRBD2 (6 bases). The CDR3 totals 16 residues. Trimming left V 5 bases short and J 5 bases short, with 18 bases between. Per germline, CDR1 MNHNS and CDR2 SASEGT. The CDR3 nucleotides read TGTGCCAGCAGTCCGGAGGAGGGGATTGAGACCGGGGAGCTGTTTTTT. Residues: CASSPEEGIETGELFF.

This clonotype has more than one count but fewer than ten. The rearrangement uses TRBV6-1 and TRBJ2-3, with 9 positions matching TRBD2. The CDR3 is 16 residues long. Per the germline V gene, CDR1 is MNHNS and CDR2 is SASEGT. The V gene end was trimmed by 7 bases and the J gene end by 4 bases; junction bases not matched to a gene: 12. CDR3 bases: TGTGCCAGCACCCGGGGCCGGACTAGCGTCTCAGATACGCAGTATTTT. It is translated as CASTRGRTSVSDTQYF.

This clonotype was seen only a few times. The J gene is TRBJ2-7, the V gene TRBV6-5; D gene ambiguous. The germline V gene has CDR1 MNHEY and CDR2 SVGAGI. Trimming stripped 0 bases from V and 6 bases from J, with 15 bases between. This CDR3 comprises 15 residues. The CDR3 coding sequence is TGTGCCAGCAGTTACTCGCGGACGCTAGGCGGCGAGCAGTACTTC. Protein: CASSYSRTLGGEQYF.

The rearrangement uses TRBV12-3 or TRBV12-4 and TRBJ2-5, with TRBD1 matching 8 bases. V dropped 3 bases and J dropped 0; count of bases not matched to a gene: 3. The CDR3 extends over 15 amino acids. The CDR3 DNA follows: TGTGCCAGCAGTTTGAGACAGGGGCACCAAGAGACCCAGTACTTC. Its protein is CASSLRQGHQETQYF.

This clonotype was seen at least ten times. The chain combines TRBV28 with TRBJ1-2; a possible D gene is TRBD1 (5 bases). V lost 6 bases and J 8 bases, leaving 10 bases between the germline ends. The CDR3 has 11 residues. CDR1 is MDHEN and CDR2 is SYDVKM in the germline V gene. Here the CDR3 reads CASSRQRGYTF. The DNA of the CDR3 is TGTGCCAGCAGCCGACAGCGCGGCTACACCTTC.

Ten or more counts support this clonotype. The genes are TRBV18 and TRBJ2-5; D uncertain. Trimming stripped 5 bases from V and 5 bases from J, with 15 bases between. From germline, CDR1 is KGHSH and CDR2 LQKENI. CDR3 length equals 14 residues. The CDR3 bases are TGTGCCAGCTCAGCTACCCCATCGAGTGAGACCCAGTACTTC. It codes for CASSATPSSETQYF.

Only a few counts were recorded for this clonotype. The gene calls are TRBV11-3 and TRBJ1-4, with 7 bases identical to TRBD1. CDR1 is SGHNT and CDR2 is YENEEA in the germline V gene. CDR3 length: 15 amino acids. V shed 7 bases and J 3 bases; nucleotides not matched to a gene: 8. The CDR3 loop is CASITQRGPNEKLFF. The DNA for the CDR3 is TGTGCCAGCATCACCCAAAGGGGGCCTAATGAAAAACTGTTTTTT.

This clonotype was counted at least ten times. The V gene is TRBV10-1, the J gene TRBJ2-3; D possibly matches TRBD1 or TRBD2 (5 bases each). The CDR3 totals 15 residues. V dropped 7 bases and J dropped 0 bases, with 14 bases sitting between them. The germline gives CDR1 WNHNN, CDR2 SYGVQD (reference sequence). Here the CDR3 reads CASNPGTESTDTQYF. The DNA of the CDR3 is TGCGCCAGCAATCCAGGGACGGAGAGCACAGATACGCAGTATTTT.

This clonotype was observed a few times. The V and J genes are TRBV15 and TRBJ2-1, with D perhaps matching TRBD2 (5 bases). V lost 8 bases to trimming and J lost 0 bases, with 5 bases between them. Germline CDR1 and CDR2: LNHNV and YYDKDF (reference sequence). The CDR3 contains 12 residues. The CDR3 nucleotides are TGTGCCACCGGGAGCTCCTACAATGAGCAGTTCTTC. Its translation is CATGSSYNEQFF.

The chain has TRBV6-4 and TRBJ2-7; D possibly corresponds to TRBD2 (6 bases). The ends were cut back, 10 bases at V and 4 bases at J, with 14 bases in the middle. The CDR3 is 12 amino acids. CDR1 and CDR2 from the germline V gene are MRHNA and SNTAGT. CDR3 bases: TGTGCCATACGGGGGACGGCATACGAGCAGTACTTC. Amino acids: CAIRGTAYEQYF.

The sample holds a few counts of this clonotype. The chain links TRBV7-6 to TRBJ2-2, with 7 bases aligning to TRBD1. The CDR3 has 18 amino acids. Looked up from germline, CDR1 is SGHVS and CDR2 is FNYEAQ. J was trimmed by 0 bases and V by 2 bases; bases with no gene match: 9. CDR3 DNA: TGTGCCAGCAGCTTACTAGGGGGCGGTTCGCCGAACACCGGGGAGCTGTTTTTT. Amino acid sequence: CASSLLGGGSPNTGELFF.

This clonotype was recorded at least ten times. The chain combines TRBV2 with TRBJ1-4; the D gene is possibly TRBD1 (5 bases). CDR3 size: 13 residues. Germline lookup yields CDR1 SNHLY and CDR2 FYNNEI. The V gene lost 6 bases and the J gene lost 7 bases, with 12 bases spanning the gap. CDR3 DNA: TGTGCCAGCAGAAGTCAGGGTTTTGAAAAACTGTTTTTT. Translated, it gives CASRSQGFEKLFF. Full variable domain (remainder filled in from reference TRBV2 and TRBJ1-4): EPEVTQTPSHQVTQMGQEVILRCVPISNHLYFYWYRQILGQKVEFLVSFYNNEISEKSEIFDDQFSVERPDGSNFTLKIRSTKLEDSAMYFCASRSQGFEKLFFGSGTQLSVL.

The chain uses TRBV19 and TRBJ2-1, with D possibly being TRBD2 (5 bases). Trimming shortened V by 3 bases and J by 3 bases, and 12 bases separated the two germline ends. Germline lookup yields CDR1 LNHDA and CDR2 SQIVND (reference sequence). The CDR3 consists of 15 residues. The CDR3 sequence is CASSILALSYNEQFF. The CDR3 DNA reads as TGTGCCAGTAGTATTCTAGCCTTAAGCTACAATGAGCAGTTCTTC.

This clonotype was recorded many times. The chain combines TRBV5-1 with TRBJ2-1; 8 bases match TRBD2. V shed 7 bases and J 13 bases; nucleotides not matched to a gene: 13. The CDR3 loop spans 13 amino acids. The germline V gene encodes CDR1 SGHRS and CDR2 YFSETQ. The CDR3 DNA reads TGCGCCAGCGGTCAAGGTAGCGGGATTGATCAGTTCTTC. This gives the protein CASGQGSGIDQFF.

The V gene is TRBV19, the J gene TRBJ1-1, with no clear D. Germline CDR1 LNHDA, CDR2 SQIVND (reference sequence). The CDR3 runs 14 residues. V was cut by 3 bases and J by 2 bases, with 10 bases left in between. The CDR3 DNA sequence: TGTGCCAGTAGTATGGTCTCGGGTAACACTGAAGCTTTCTTT. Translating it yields CASSMVSGNTEAFF.

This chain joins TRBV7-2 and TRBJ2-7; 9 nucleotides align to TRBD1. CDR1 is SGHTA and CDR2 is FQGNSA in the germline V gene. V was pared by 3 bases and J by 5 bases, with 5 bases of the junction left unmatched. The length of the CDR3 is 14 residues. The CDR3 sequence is CASSLTGGGDEQYF. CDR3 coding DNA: TGTGCCAGCAGCTTGACAGGGGGTGGCGACGAGCAGTACTTC.

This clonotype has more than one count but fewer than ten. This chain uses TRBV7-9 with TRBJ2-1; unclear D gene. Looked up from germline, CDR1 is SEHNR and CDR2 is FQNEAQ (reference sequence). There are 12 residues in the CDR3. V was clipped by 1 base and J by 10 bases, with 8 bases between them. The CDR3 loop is CASSLVAGEQFF. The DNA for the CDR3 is TGTGCCAGCAGCTTAGTGGCCGGGGAGCAGTTCTTC.

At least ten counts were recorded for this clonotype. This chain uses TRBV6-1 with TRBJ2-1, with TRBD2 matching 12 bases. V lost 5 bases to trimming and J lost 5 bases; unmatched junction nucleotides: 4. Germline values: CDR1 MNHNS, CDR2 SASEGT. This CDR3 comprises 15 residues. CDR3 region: CASSRRTSGNNEQFF. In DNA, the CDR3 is TGTGCCAGCAGTCGGAGGACTAGCGGGAACAATGAGCAGTTCTTC.

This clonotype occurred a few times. CDR3 in DNA: TGCAGCGTTGAAGCCAATGGGGGGGGCAAGAATGAGCAGTTCTTC. Its translation is CSVEANGGGKNEQFF. This rearrangement joins TRBV29-1 to TRBJ2-1, with a weak D call TRBD2 (7 bases). Trimming stripped 1 base from V and 7 bases from J, with 17 bases between. There are 15 residues in the CDR3. The germline V gene encodes CDR1 SQVTM and CDR2 ANQGSEA.